Listed below are T cell receptor beta chains from one sample, sequenced in a study of early stage breast cancer tumors. TCRdb's copy holds only in-frame clones and misses some; the assay was immunoSEQ multiplex PCR. The table includes about 25,000 clones, approximately 67% detected once. The sequenced material came from breast tumor tissue. The receptors stem from a person between 60 and 70 years old with breast cancer. Both conserved end residues are part of each CDR3. D genes are given only for firm matches. The size of a clone is reported for some rows only, either as once, few or many, or as a class for expanded clones.

D: NA
size: NA
J: TRBJ2-7
V: TRBV11-2
CDR3: CASSPRTGTAIGEQYF
DNA: TGTGCCAGCAGCCCTCGAACCGGGACTGCCATAGGGGAGCAGTACTTC

D: NA
size: NA
J: TRBJ2-1
V: TRBV9
CDR3: CASSPSEGLWDEQFF
DNA: TGTGCCAGCAGCCCCTCGGAGGGACTTTGGGATGAGCAGTTCTTC

D: NA
size: once
J: TRBJ2-7
V: TRBV12-5
CDR3: CASGLGLSYEQYF
DNA: TGTGCTAGTGGACTCGGACTATCCTACGAGCAGTACTTC

D: NA
size: NA
J: TRBJ1-4
V: TRBV6-6
CDR3: CASANRWDFEKLFF
DNA: TGTGCCAGCGCCAATCGGTGGGACTTTGAAAAACTGTTTTTT

D: TRBD1
size: NA
J: TRBJ2-5
V: TRBV19
CDR3: CASSTGQGAGETQYF
DNA: TGTGCCAGTAGTACGGGACAGGGGGCTGGGGAGACCCAGTACTTC

D: NA
size: NA
J: TRBJ2-7
V: TRBV27
CDR3: CASSVLGRDEQYF
DNA: TGTGCCAGCAGTGTATTAGGTCGGGACGAGCAGTACTTC

D: NA
size: few
J: TRBJ1-2
V: TRBV27
CDR3: CASAGGRGYGYTF
DNA: TGTGCCAGCGCTGGGGGGAGAGGGTATGGCTACACCTTC

D: NA
size: NA
J: TRBJ2-2
V: TRBV11-1
CDR3: CASSLEAHASGWLFF
DNA: TGTGCCAGCAGCTTAGAGGCCCATGCGTCCGGGTGGCTGTTTTTT

D: TRBD1
size: few
J: TRBJ2-3
V: TRBV27
CDR3: CASSLEGQGSDTQYF
DNA: TGTGCCAGCAGTCTCGAAGGACAGGGTTCGGATACGCAGTATTTT

D: NA
size: few
J: TRBJ1-1
V: TRBV11-3
CDR3: CASSLDPKDTEAFF
DNA: TGTGCCAGCAGCTTAGATCCTAAAGACACTGAAGCTTTCTTT

D: NA
size: NA
J: TRBJ1-2
V: TRBV5-3
CDR3: CARTKGPGYGYTF
DNA: TGTGCCAGAACGAAGGGGCCTGGCTATGGCTACACCTTC

D: NA
size: NA
J: TRBJ1-3
V: TRBV9
CDR3: CASSVGGGSGNTIYF
DNA: TGTGCCAGCAGCGTAGGGGGAGGCTCTGGAAACACCATATATTTT

D: NA
size: NA
J: TRBJ2-1
V: TRBV7-2
CDR3: CASSPGQNNEQFF
DNA: TGTGCCAGCAGCCCCGGACAGAACAATGAGCAGTTCTTC

D: NA
size: NA
J: TRBJ2-3
V: TRBV9
CDR3: CASSSKTHLVDTQYF
DNA: TGTGCCAGCAGCTCAAAGACTCATTTGGTAGATACGCAGTATTTT

D: NA
size: NA
J: TRBJ1-2
V: TRBV6-1
CDR3: CASLSFDGYTF
DNA: TGTGCCAGCCTCTCCTTTGATGGCTACACCTTC

D: TRBD2
size: few
J: TRBJ2-1
V: TRBV5-1
CDR3: CASSPPSGRVGNEQFF
DNA: TGCGCCAGCAGCCCCCCTAGCGGGAGGGTGGGGAATGAGCAGTTCTTC

D: NA
size: NA
J: TRBJ1-4
V: TRBV6-5
CDR3: CASGSNTEKLFF
DNA: TGTGCCAGCGGCTCCAACACGGAAAAACTGTTTTTT

D: TRBD1
size: NA
J: TRBJ2-3
V: TRBV7-9
CDR3: CASSYDRGRADTQYF
DNA: TGTGCCAGCAGCTACGACAGGGGTCGGGCAGATACGCAGTATTTT

D: NA
size: few
J: TRBJ2-5
V: TRBV7-2
CDR3: CASSQDYMQETQYF
DNA: TGTGCCAGCAGTCAGGACTATATGCAAGAGACCCAGTACTTC

D: NA
size: NA
J: TRBJ1-1
V: TRBV27
CDR3: CASSLRPLGSEAFF
DNA: TGTGCCAGCAGTCTTAGGCCCCTCGGGTCTGAAGCTTTCTTT

D: NA
size: NA
J: TRBJ2-5
V: TRBV30
CDR3: CAWGGYPQETQYF
DNA: TGTGCCTGGGGCGGATATCCTCAAGAGACCCAGTACTTC

D: NA
size: NA
J: TRBJ2-2
V: TRBV2
CDR3: CASSPDIADNTGELFF
DNA: TGTGCCAGCAGTCCCGATATAGCGGACAACACCGGGGAGCTGTTTTTT

D: NA
size: once
J: TRBJ1-1
V: TRBV6-5
CDR3: CASNRGAVNTEAFF
DNA: TGTGCCAGCAATCGGGGGGCAGTGAACACTGAAGCTTTCTTT

D: TRBD1
size: NA
J: TRBJ1-2
V: TRBV30
CDR3: CAWSVGGWGYGYTF
DNA: TGTGCCTGGAGTGTAGGGGGCTGGGGCTATGGCTACACCTTC

D: TRBD1
size: NA
J: TRBJ2-7
V: TRBV5-1
CDR3: CASRPGTGDHEQYF
DNA: TGCGCCAGCCGCCCCGGGACAGGGGATCACGAGCAGTACTTC

D: NA
size: NA
J: TRBJ1-4
V: TRBV18
CDR3: CASSGANEKLFF
DNA: TGTGCCAGCTCCGGAGCTAATGAAAAACTGTTTTTT

D: TRBD1
size: NA
J: TRBJ1-5
V: TRBV30
CDR3: CAWRKQGAGNQPQHF
DNA: TGTGCCTGGAGGAAACAGGGGGCGGGCAATCAGCCCCAGCATTTT

D: NA
size: NA
J: TRBJ1-1
V: TRBV9
CDR3: CASSTGLLNTEAFF
DNA: TGTGCCAGCAGCACGGGACTGCTGAACACTGAAGCTTTCTTT

D: NA
size: NA
J: TRBJ2-7
V: TRBV2
CDR3: CASSSGTHVAYEQYF
DNA: TGTGCCAGCAGTTCCGGGACACACGTAGCTTACGAGCAGTACTTC

D: NA
size: NA
J: TRBJ1-5
V: TRBV30
CDR3: CAWSRGGRMAPPQHF
DNA: TGTGCCTGGAGTCGGGGGGGACGGATGGCGCCGCCCCAGCATTTT

D: NA
size: NA
J: TRBJ2-6
V: TRBV7-9
CDR3: CASSSVVSGANVLTF
DNA: TGTGCCAGCAGCTCGGTCGTATCTGGGGCCAACGTCCTGACTTTC

D: NA
size: NA
J: TRBJ2-1
V: TRBV15
CDR3: CATGAGYNEQFF
DNA: TGTGCCACGGGAGCTGGGTACAATGAGCAGTTCTTC

D: NA
size: NA
J: TRBJ1-2
V: TRBV19
CDR3: CASSISSFGGDSGYTF
DNA: TGTGCCAGTAGTATCTCCTCATTCGGAGGCGACTCTGGCTACACCTTC

D: TRBD1
size: many
J: TRBJ1-2
V: TRBV11-3
CDR3: CASSLRGTDYGYTF
DNA: TGTGCCAGCAGCTTACGCGGGACAGACTATGGCTACACCTTC

D: NA
size: NA
J: TRBJ2-5
V: TRBV30
CDR3: CAWSEMAGIGETQYF
DNA: TGTGCCTGGAGTGAAATGGCAGGGATTGGAGAGACCCAGTACTTC

D: NA
size: NA
J: TRBJ2-1
V: TRBV4-3
CDR3: CASSLDSEQFF
DNA: TGCGCCAGCAGCTTAGACTCGGAGCAGTTCTTC

D: TRBD1
size: NA
J: TRBJ2-7
V: TRBV18
CDR3: CASSGQGRYEQYF
DNA: TGTGCCAGCTCGGGACAGGGGAGGTACGAGCAGTACTTC

D: TRBD1
size: NA
J: TRBJ2-7
V: TRBV29-1
CDR3: CSVGWDRGHEQYF
DNA: TGCAGCGTTGGTTGGGACAGGGGTCACGAGCAGTACTTC

D: NA
size: NA
J: TRBJ2-7
V: TRBV11-2
CDR3: CASSRTGDTPNRGYEQYF
DNA: TGTGCCAGCAGCCGAACCGGGGACACGCCGAACCGGGGTTACGAGCAGTACTTC

D: NA
size: once
J: TRBJ1-1
V: TRBV5-1
CDR3: CASSPSGHRNTEAFF
DNA: TGCGCCAGCAGCCCATCGGGACACCGGAACACTGAAGCTTTCTTT

D: TRBD2
size: NA
J: TRBJ2-3
V: TRBV7-2
CDR3: CASSLGGLATDTQYF
DNA: TGTGCCAGCAGCTTAGGGGGACTAGCCACAGATACGCAGTATTTT

D: NA
size: NA
J: TRBJ1-2
V: TRBV5-1
CDR3: CASSLGVTGYGYTF
DNA: TGCGCCAGCAGCCTCGGGGTGACCGGGTATGGCTACACCTTC

D: NA
size: medium-sized
J: TRBJ1-2
V: TRBV5-6
CDR3: CASSLRGNPDYGYTF
DNA: TGTGCCAGCAGCTTGCGAGGGAATCCCGACTATGGCTACACCTTC

D: NA
size: NA
J: TRBJ2-7
V: TRBV5-1
CDR3: CASSLVSGGSYEQYF
DNA: TGCGCCAGCAGCTTGGTGTCAGGGGGGAGCTACGAGCAGTACTTC

D: TRBD2
size: NA
J: TRBJ2-7
V: TRBV14
CDR3: CASSQVGLLSYEQYF
DNA: TGTGCCAGCAGCCAAGTGGGACTACTCTCCTACGAGCAGTACTTC

D: NA
size: once
J: TRBJ1-1
V: TRBV30
CDR3: CAWSGTGRETEAFF
DNA: TGTGCCTGGAGTGGCACAGGGAGGGAAACTGAAGCTTTCTTT